The 21 T cell receptor beta chains below come from one sample, sequenced in a study of cytotoxic CD8 clonotypes in ibrutinib-treated CLL. Clones were sequenced by immunoSEQ multiplex PCR, and TCRdb holds only the in-frame ones, with some missing. This repertoire shows about 140,000 clones, more than 70% found once; its top ten account for approximately 7.6%. This sample comprised PBMCs, obtained after 36 months of ibrutinib treatment. These receptors were collected from a human donor with chronic lymphocytic leukemia.

CDR3 residues: CASSLRDRASGNTIYF. The DNA of the CDR3 is TGTGCCAGTAGTCTCCGGGACAGAGCGTCTGGAAACACCATATATTTT. The rearrangement links TRBV19 to TRBJ1-3; 7 bases align to TRBD1. The CDR3 is made up of 16 amino acids. J lost 1 base, V lost 5 bases, and 8 bases had no gene match. Germline V CDR1 and CDR2: LNHDA, SQIVND (reference sequence).

The chain couples TRBV10-3 to TRBJ1-2; D remains unclear. The CDR3 totals 12 residues. V gave up 2 bases and J gave up 6 bases, with 7 bases separating them. Germline-derived CDR1 and CDR2 are ENHRY and SYGVKD. CDR3 sequence reads: CAISEGGNGYTF. CDR3 DNA sequence: TGTGCCATCAGTGAGGGAGGGAATGGCTACACCTTC.

This chain connects TRBV4-1 to TRBJ2-1; the match to TRBD2 covers 10 bases. CDR3 length equals 16 residues. V shed 4 bases and J 4 bases; nucleotides not matched to a gene: 7. Germline V CDR1 and CDR2: MGHRA, YSYEKL. The CDR3 protein is CASSRTSGGAYNEQFF. The CDR3 DNA sequence: TGCGCCAGCAGCCGCACAAGCGGGGGGGCATACAATGAGCAGTTCTTC.

The CDR3 DNA is TGCGCCAGCAGCACAATACAGGGGGCGGCTGAAGCTTTCTTT. It is translated as CASSTIQGAAEAFF. V gene TRBV5-1 combines with J gene TRBJ1-1; TRBD1 agrees at 9 bases. CDR1 and CDR2 (germline): SGHRS, YFSETQ. Germline trimming cut 4 bases from V and 6 bases from J; bases unmatched to any gene: 7. The CDR3 totals 14 residues.

This chain uses TRBV28 with TRBJ2-3; TRBD2 matches at 7 bases. The V gene end was trimmed by 4 bases and the J gene end by 0 bases; junction bases not matched to a gene: 16. The CDR3 spans 19 residues. The germline CDR1 and CDR2 sequences are MDHEN and SYDVKM. The CDR3 DNA is TGTGCCAGCAGTTCCATGCTCGAGACGACTAGCCGGAGCACAGATACGCAGTATTTT. Amino acids: CASSSMLETTSRSTDTQYF.

The chain employs TRBV19 and TRBJ1-1; 8 positions agree with TRBD1. The CDR3 spans 16 residues. Germline assignment: CDR1 LNHDA and CDR2 SQIVND (reference sequence). With 5 bases clipped from V and 0 bases from J, the junction kept 8 bases outside the gene matches. The chain's CDR3 is CASSPRRTGMNTEAFF. In DNA, the CDR3 is TGTGCCAGTAGTCCTAGGCGGACAGGGATGAACACTGAAGCTTTCTTT.

The chain links TRBV11-2 to TRBJ2-3; D gene ambiguous. The V and J ends lost 5 bases and 6 bases respectively, with 15 bases between them. The CDR3 covers 14 residues. In germline, CDR1 is SGHAT, CDR2 FQNNGV. CDR3 protein: CASSPRGGSDTQYF. DNA of the CDR3: TGTGCCAGCAGCCCTCGAGGTGGCAGCGATACGCAGTATTTT.

The chain carries TRBV18 and TRBJ2-7, with 8 bases aligning to TRBD2. Trimming removed 3 bases from V and 3 bases from J; junction bases left unmatched: 4. Germline V lookup: CDR1 KGHSH, CDR2 LQKENI. The CDR3 runs 14 residues. The CDR3 DNA sequence: TGTGCCAGCTCACCGGCGGGGGGAAACTACGAGCAGTACTTC. It encodes CASSPAGGNYEQYF.

V and J are TRBV6-5 and TRBJ2-1; tentatively, D is TRBD2 (5 bases). V lost 7 bases to trimming and J lost 6 bases, with 16 bases between them. CDR3 length: 14 residues. Germline V gene sequence: CDR1 MNHEY, CDR2 SVGAGI. The CDR3 DNA is TGTGCCAGCACAGCTCAGAGGGCGAGCAATGAGCAGTTCTTC. This sequence encodes CASTAQRASNEQFF.

The gene calls are TRBV5-1 and TRBJ1-1; 7 nucleotides line up with TRBD1. The germline V gene has CDR1 SGHRS and CDR2 YFSETQ. Trimming took 0 bases from V and 1 from J; bases not matched to a gene: 6. The CDR3 length is 16 residues. CDR3 DNA: TGCGCCAGCAGCTTGGACAGGGGCATAGGGAACACTGAAGCTTTCTTT. Translating gives CASSLDRGIGNTEAFF.

This chain joins TRBV4-1 and TRBJ1-1, with a weak D call TRBD1 (6 bases). Trimming left V 3 bases short and J 2 bases short, with 16 bases between. The CDR3 totals 16 residues. The V gene's germline CDR1 is MGHRA and CDR2 YSYEKL. The DNA of the CDR3 is TGCGCCAGCAGCCAGCCCCTACAGGGTAAAAACACTGAAGCTTTCTTT. Protein product: CASSQPLQGKNTEAFF.

This rearrangement joins TRBV7-2 to TRBJ2-3; no definite D call. The length of the CDR3 is 14 residues. Germline CDR1 reads SGHTA; CDR2 reads FQGNSA. Trimming pared 7 bases from V and 1 base from J, leaving 12 bases between. The CDR3 here is CASIHSRGTDTQYF. CDR3 nucleotides: TGTGCCAGCATCCATTCTAGGGGCACAGATACGCAGTATTTT.

The CDR3 reads CATSRGRDSDEQYF. CDR3 coding DNA: TGTGCCACCTCACGAGGCAGGGACAGCGACGAGCAGTACTTC. This sequence joins TRBV2 and TRBJ2-7; 7 bases fit TRBD1. V shed 10 bases, J shed 5 bases, and the junction held 14 bases outside the gene matches. The CDR3 covers 14 residues. Germline CDR1 is SNHLY and CDR2 is FYNNEI.

The chain couples TRBV10-2 to TRBJ2-1; D is unresolved. Germline loops: CDR1 WSHSY, CDR2 SAAADI. Trimming cost V 3 bases and J 6 bases, with 15 bases left between them. The CDR3 contains 15 residues. The CDR3 spells CASSDLPRGFNEQFF. CDR3 nucleotide sequence: TGCGCCAGCAGTGACTTACCCCGTGGATTCAATGAGCAGTTCTTC.

There are a few counts of this clone. The chain combines TRBV9 with TRBJ1-1, with D perhaps TRBD1 (5 bases). The CDR3 runs 16 residues. Trimming cost V 2 bases and J 0 bases, with 14 bases left between them. Germline assignment: CDR1 SGDLS and CDR2 YYNGEE. The chain's CDR3 is CASSVWDGRLNTEAFF. In DNA, the CDR3 is TGTGCCAGCAGCGTCTGGGACGGGAGGTTGAACACTGAAGCTTTCTTT.

The chain carries TRBV30 and TRBJ2-2, with 7 bases fitting TRBD1. The germline V gene has CDR1 GTSNPN and CDR2 SVGIG (reference sequence). J gave up 1 base and V 8 bases, and 7 bases lay outside the gene matches. The CDR3 runs 14 residues. This chain's CDR3 is CAASGQMNTGELFF. CDR3 DNA: TGTGCCGCCTCGGGACAGATGAACACCGGGGAGCTGTTTTTT.

The J gene is TRBJ2-7, the V gene TRBV10-3; the match to TRBD1 covers 10 bases. The CDR3 is 15 residues long. Germline lookup yields CDR1 ENHRY and CDR2 SYGVKD. After removal of 6 bases from V and 0 bases from J, the junction contained 5 bases not matched to a gene. The CDR3 coding sequence is TGTGCCATCAGGCCCAGGACAGGGGGCTCCTACGAGCAGTACTTC. Translation gives CAIRPRTGGSYEQYF.

The CDR3 nucleotides read TGTGCCAGCAGCTTAATAGAGCGGGGGTTGTCTGGAAACACCATATATTTT. Residues: CASSLIERGLSGNTIYF. The chain is built from TRBV7-6 and TRBJ1-3; weak D call: TRBD1 (5 bases). This CDR3 contains 17 residues. CDR1 is SGHVS and CDR2 is FNYEAQ in the germline V gene. The V gene lost 2 bases and the J gene lost 1 base, with 15 bases spanning the gap.

This chain connects TRBV15 to TRBJ2-2; D assignment may be TRBD1 or TRBD2 (5 bases each). Trimming cost V 3 bases and J 7 bases, with 12 bases left between them. Germline V CDR1 and CDR2: LNHNV, YYDKDF (reference sequence). The CDR3 loop spans 14 amino acids. The CDR3 loop reads CATSRGEEYGELFF. The CDR3 bases are TGTGCCACCAGCAGGGGGGAAGAATACGGGGAGCTGTTTTTT. Supplemented by reference TRBV15 and TRBJ2-2, the full variable domain reads DAMVIQNPRYQVTQFGKPVTLSCSQTLNHNVMYWYQQKSSQAPKLLFHYYDKDFNNEADTPDNFQSRRPNTSFCFLDIRSPGLGDTAMYLCATSRGEEYGELFFGEGSRLTVL.

This clone appeared a single time. V usage is TRBV13 and J usage is TRBJ2-5; TRBD1 matches at 9 bases. CDR1 is PRHDT and CDR2 is FYEKMQ in the germline V gene (reference sequence). This CDR3 has 15 residues. V dropped 4 bases and J dropped 7; count of bases not matched to a gene: 10. CDR3 DNA: TGTGCCAGCAGCTCTAGGTGGGGACAGGGTCGGACCCAGTACTTC. It is translated as CASSSRWGQGRTQYF.

The chain combines TRBV7-9 with TRBJ1-1; no reliable D call. Germline CDR1 and CDR2: SEHNR and FQNEAQ (reference sequence). CDR3 length: 12 residues. V gave up 5 bases and J gave up 7 bases, with 11 bases separating them. The CDR3 reads CASSPPGSEAFF. CDR3 bases: TGTGCCAGCAGCCCCCCGGGCAGTGAAGCTTTCTTT.